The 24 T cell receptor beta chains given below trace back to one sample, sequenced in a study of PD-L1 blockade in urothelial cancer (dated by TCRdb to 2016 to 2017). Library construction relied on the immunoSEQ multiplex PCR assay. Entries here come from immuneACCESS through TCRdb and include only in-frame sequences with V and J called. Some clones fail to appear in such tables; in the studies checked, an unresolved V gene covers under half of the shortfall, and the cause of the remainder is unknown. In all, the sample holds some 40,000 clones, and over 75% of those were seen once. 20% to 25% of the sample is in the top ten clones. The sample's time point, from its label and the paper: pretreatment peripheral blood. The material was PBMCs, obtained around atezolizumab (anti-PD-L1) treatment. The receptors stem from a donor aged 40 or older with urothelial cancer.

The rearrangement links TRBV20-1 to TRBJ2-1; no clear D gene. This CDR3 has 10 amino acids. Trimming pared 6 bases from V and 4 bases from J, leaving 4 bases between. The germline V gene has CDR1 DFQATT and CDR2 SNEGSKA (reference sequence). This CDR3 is CSALYNEQFF. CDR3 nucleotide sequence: TGCAGTGCACTATACAATGAGCAGTTCTTC.

In nucleotides, the CDR3 is TGTGCCGCTGGGGACAGGGGGCGCGTCCACGAGCAGTACTTC. It is translated as CAAGDRGRVHEQYF. The rearrangement joins TRBV15 to TRBJ2-7; 12 nucleotides match TRBD1. With V trimmed by 11 bases and J by 5 bases, 10 bases remained unmatched. Germline V lookup: CDR1 LNHNV, CDR2 YYDKDF (reference sequence). The CDR3 covers 14 residues.

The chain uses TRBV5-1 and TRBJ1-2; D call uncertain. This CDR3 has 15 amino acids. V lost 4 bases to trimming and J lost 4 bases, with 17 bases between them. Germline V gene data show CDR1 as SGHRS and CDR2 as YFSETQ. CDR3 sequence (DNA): TGCGCCAGCAGCCTTATATCACCTCCCAGCTATGGCTACACCTTC. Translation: CASSLISPPSYGYTF.

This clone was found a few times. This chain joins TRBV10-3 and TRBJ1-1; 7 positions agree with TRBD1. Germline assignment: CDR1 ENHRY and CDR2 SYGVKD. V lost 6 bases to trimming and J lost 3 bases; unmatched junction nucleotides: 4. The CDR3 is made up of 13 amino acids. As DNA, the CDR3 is TGTGCCATCAGGCTTCAGGGGGACACTGAAGCTTTCTTT. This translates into CAIRLQGDTEAFF.

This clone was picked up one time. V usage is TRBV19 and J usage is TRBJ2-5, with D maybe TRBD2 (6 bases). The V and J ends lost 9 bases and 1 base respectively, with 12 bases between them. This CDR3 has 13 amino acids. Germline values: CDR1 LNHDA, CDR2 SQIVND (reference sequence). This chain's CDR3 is CASLGSGQETQYF. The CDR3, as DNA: TGTGCCAGCCTCGGTAGCGGCCAAGAGACCCAGTACTTC.

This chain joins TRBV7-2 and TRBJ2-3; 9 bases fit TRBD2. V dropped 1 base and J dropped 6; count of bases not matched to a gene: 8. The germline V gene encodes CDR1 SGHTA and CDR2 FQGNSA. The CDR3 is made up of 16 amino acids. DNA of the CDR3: TGTGCCAGCAGCTTAGAGGTAGCGGGAGTGGGGGATACGCAGTATTTT. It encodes CASSLEVAGVGDTQYF.

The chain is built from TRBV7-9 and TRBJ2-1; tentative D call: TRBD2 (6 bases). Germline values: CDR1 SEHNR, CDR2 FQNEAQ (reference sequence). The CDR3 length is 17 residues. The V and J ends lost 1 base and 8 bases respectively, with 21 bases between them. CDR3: CASSLVGGYGREDEQFF. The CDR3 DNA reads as TGTGCCAGCAGCTTAGTTGGGGGGTACGGGAGAGAAGATGAGCAGTTCTTC.

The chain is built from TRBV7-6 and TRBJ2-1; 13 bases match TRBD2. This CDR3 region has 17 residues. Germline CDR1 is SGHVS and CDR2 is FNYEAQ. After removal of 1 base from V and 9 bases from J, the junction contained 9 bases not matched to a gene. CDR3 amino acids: CASSLGGGTSGNAEQFF. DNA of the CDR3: TGTGCCAGCAGCTTAGGGGGAGGGACTAGCGGGAACGCTGAGCAGTTCTTC.

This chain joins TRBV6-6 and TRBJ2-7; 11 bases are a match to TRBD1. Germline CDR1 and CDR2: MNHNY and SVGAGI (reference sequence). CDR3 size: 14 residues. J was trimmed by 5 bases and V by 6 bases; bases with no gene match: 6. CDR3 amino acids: CASRHGGQGDEQYF. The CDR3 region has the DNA TGTGCCAGCAGACACGGGGGACAGGGGGACGAGCAGTACTTC.

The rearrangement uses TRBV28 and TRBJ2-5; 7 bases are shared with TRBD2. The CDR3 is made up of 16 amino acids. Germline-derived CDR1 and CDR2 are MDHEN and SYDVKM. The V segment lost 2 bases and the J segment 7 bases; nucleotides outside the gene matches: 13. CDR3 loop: CASSLGAVGRAGTQYF. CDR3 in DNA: TGTGCCAGCAGTTTAGGGGCGGTGGGGAGGGCAGGGACCCAGTACTTC.

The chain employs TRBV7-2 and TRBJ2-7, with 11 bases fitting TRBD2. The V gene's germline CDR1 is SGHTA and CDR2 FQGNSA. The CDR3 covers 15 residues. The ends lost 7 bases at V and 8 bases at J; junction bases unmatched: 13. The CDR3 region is CASTPSGLAAQKQYF. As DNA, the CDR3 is TGTGCCAGCACCCCCTCGGGACTAGCGGCCCAAAAGCAGTACTTC.

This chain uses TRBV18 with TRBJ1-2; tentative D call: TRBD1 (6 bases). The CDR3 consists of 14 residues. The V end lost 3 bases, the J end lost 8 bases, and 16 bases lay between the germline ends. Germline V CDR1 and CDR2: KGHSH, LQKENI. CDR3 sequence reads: CASSPSQGGRGYTF. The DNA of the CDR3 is TGTGCCAGCTCACCTTCCCAAGGGGGTCGCGGCTACACCTTC.

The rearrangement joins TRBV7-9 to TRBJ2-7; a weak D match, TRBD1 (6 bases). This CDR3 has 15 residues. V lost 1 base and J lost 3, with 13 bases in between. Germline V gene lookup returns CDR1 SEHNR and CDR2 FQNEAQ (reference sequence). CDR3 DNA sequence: TGTGCCAGCAGCTTAGGGGGGCGTTTTAGCTACGAGCAGTACTTC. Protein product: CASSLGGRFSYEQYF.

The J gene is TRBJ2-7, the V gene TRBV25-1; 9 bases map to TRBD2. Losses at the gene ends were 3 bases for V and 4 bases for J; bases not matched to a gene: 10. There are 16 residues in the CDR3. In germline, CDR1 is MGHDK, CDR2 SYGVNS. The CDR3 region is CASSDRGGSGSYEQYF. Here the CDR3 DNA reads TGTGCCAGCAGTGACCGGGGGGGTAGCGGGAGTTACGAGCAGTACTTC.

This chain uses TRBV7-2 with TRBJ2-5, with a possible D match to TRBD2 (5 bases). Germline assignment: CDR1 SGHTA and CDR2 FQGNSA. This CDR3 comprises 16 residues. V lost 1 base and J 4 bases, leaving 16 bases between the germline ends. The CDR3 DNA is TGTGCCAGCAGCTTAGGGAGGCGGGCGCTAGGAGAGACCCAGTACTTC. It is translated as CASSLGRRALGETQYF.

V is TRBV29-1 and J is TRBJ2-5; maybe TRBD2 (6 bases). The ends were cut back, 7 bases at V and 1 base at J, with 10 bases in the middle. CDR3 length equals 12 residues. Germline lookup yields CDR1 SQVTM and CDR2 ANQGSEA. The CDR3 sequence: CSAGSFQETQYF. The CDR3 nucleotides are TGCAGCGCCGGGAGTTTCCAAGAGACCCAGTACTTC. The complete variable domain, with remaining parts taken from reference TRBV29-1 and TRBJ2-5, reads SAVISQKPSRDICQRGTSLTIQCQVDSQVTMMFWYRQQPGQSLTLIATANQGSEATYESGFVIDKFPISRPNLTFSTLTVSNMSPEDSSIYLCSAGSFQETQYFGPGTRLLVL.

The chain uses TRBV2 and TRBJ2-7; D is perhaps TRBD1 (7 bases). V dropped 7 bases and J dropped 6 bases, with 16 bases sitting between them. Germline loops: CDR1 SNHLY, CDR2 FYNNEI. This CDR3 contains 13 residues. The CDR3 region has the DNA TGTGCCAGCATGCCAGGGGGGTGGGCCGAGCAGTACTTC. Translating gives CASMPGGWAEQYF.

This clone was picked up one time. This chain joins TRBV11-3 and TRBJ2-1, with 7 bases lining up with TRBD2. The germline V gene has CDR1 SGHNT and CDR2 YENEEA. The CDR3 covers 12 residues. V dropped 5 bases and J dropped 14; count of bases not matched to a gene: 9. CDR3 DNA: TGTGCCAGCAGCGCCACGGGGAGGGAGAAGTTCTTC. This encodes CASSATGREKFF.

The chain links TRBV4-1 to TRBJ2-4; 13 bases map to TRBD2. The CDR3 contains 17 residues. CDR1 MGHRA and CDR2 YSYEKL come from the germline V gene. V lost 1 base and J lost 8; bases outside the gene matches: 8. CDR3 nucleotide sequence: TGCGCCAGCAGCCAAGTTGGGAGACTAGCGGGAGGCTACATTCAGTACTTC. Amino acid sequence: CASSQVGRLAGGYIQYF.

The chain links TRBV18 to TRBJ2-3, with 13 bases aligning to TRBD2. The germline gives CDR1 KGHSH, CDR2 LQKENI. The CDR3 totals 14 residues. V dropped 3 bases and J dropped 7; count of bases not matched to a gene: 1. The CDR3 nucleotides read TGTGCCAGCTCACCGACTAGCGGGAGGTATACGCAGTATTTT. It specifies CASSPTSGRYTQYF.

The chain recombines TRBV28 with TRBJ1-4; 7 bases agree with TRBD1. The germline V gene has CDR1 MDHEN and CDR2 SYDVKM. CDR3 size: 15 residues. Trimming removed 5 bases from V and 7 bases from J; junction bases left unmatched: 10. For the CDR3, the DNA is TGTGCCAGCAGTATCGGAGGGGGCGCGGGTGAAAAACTGTTTTTT. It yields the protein CASSIGGGAGEKLFF.

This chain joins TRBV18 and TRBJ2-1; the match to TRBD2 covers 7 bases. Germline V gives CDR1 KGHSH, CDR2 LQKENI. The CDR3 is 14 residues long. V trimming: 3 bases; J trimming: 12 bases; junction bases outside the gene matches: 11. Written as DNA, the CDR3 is TGTGCCAGCTCACCGCTGACGGTCCCGGGGGGGCAGTTCTTC. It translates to CASSPLTVPGGQFF.

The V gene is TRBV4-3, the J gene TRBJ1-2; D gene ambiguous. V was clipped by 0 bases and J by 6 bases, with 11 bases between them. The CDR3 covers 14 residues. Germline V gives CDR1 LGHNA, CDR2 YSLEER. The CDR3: CASSQDLGIDGYTF. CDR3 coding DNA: TGCGCCAGCAGCCAAGATCTGGGCATTGATGGCTACACCTTC.

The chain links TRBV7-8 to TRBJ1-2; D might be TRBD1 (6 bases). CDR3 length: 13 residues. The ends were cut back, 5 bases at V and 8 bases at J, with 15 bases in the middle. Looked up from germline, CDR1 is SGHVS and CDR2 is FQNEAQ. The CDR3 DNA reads TGTGCCAGCAGCACACAGGGTTCGGGAGGCTACACCTTC. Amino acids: CASSTQGSGGYTF.